The table lists the clone carrying this T cell receptor (beta chain) with many counts. The data are from a study of prognosis after radiotherapy for stage I lung cancer. Study in general: In 3 to 5 fractions, radiotherapy was administered as SBRT with a biologically effective dose of at least 100 Gy.

The CDR3 is 14 residues long. Germline-derived CDR1 and CDR2 are DFQATT and SNEGSKA (reference sequence). Trimming shortened V by 7 bases and J by 2 bases, and 17 bases separated the two germline ends. From genomic DNA, TCR beta CDR3 was amplified by two-round multiplex PCR. Primers targeting each individual TRBV and TRBJ gene were applied in first-round PCR. TCRdb recomputed calls from the multiplex PCR reads with MiXCR, one row per CDR3 protein. The table has about 47,000 distinct CDR3 sequences, over 30% seen once; the top ten hold roughly 9.4%. Two sampling time points were used, and roughly 6.1 milliliters of peripheral blood were drawn at each.

The sample in question was PBMCs, obtained before or after stereotactic body radiation therapy (not recorded which). The TCR originated in a donor of 50 years or more with non-small cell lung cancer. The rearrangement links TRBV20-1 to TRBJ1-1; weak D call: TRBD1 (5 bases). CDR3 in DNA: TGCAGTGGACTCTGGGGCACTGTAAACACTGAAGCTTTCTTT. This codes for CSGLWGTVNTEAFF.